Described below is a single T cell receptor (beta chain) sequence and its context. Its antigen is still unknown. Preparation of the TCRbeta library involved a method that used unique molecular identifiers. In TCRdb, the PCR reads were re-called with MiXCR into one record per CDR3 protein. The data hold about 130,000 distinct CDR3 sequences, with about 9.9% observed a single time. These data are taken from a study of T-cell reconstitution after alpha-beta-depleted transplantation in children. The germline gives CDR1 LNHDA, CDR2 SQIVND (reference sequence). CDR3 size: 14 residues. Trimming cost V 6 bases and J 2 bases, with 10 bases left between them. Whole-study results and caveats: In some patients, recipient T cells and intrathymic progenitors surviving conditioning explained high day-60 diversity. Several hundred rapidly expanded clones from non-depleted graft cells reportedly supplied alpha-beta T cells about two months post-transplant. By one year post-transplant, T-cell counts and diversity largely arose from T cells that were newly produced.

This clonotype was sampled from a girl less than two years old who had a stem cell transplant for combined immunodeficiency, so the T cells may come from the graft donor. V is TRBV19 and J is TRBJ1-4; a possible D gene is TRBD1 (6 bases). The specimen comprised PBMCs, mostly from graft donor cells, sampled 180 days after TCRalphabeta/CD19-depleted stem cell transplant. The CDR3 loop reads CASRSTGTNEKLFF. CDR3 nucleotides: TGTGCCAGTAGGTCAACAGGGACTAATGAAAAACTGTTTTTT.